This T cell receptor beta chain was identified in a study of T cell responses to AZD1222 COVID-19 vaccine. Study-wide points: Samples come after the peak T cell response, not at day 14.

V was trimmed by 7 bases and J by 4 bases, leaving 16 bases between them. CDR1 and CDR2 (germline): MDHEN, SYDVKM. The CDR3 is 14 residues long. As concerns this clone: Its target is unknown.

Some clones are missing from TCRdb's copy, which holds only in-frame ones; the method was immunoSEQ multiplex PCR. The sample records about 120,000 clones, about 93% being singletons. The sequenced sample was peripheral blood, obtained 28 days after the second dose of the MenACWY control vaccine. The TCR sequence derives from an adult who received the MenACWY meningococcal vaccine as a control. The genes are TRBV28 and TRBJ1-2, with a weak D call TRBD1 (5 bases). As DNA, the CDR3 is TGTGCCAGCACTCCCGCAGGGATCAGCTATGGCTACACCTTC. This codes for CASTPAGISYGYTF.